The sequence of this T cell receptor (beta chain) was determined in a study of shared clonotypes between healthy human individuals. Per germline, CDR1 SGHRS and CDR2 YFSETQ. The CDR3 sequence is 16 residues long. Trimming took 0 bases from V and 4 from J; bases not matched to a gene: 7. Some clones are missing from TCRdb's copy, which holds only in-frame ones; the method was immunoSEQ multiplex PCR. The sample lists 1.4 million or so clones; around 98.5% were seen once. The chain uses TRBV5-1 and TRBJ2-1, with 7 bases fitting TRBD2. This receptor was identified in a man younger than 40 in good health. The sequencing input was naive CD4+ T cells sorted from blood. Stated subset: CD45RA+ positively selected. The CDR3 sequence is CASSLVRGRFYNEQFF. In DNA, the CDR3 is TGCGCCAGCAGCTTGGTGCGCGGGAGATTTTACAATGAGCAGTTCTTC.